This TCR beta chain appears in the sequencing data of a study of blood T cell repertoires in COVID-19. At the level of the study: The samples span acute and convalescent COVID-19 from the United States, Italy and Spain. The analysed material was cDNA or gDNA that came from T cells, B-cell-depleted T cells, or PBMCs.

This clone was seen only a few times. Under the authors' procedure: Estimation of nucleated cell counts was performed using reference gene primer amplification. Assay used: immunoSEQ multiplex PCR; TCRdb lists only in-frame clones, some missing. For V, J and clone size, that table is used; D and trimming come from the DNA. This table has fewer than 300,000 clones, less than 90% appearing once. The length of the CDR3 is 17 residues. The V and J ends lost 0 bases and 6 bases, in that order; junction bases with no gene match: 9. Germline V lookup: CDR1 SGHRS, CDR2 YFSETQ. The receptor comes from a woman between 70 and 85 years old with active or convalescent COVID-19. The sequenced material came from peripheral blood. The gene calls are TRBV5-1 and TRBJ2-2; TRBD2 matches at 9 bases. The CDR3 sequence: CASSLAAGGAKAGELFF. CDR3 DNA sequence: TGCGCCAGCAGCTTGGCTGCGGGGGGGGCCAAAGCCGGGGAGCTGTTTTTT.